This is a list of T cell receptor beta chains from one sample in a study of Ad26.COV2.S vaccination and SARS-CoV-2 variants. Some clones are missing from TCRdb's copy, which holds only in-frame ones; the method was immunoSEQ multiplex PCR. The sample lists roughly 320,000 clones, around 86% seen once, with roughly 3.1% in the top ten. Sequencing was performed on peripheral blood, taken in a trial of Ad26.COV2.S vaccine versus placebo. All receptors derive from a person between 18 and 60 years old who received the Ad26.COV2.S COVID-19 vaccine or a placebo. The CDR3 runs from the conserved cysteine through the conserved F or W. The D gene is left open where the match is weak. Where a row states a size, it is once, few, many or the class of an expanded clone; other rows omit it.

cdr3_aa	cdr3_nt	clone_size	d_call	v_call	j_call
CASSYGEGWNYGYTF	TGTGCCAGCAGTTACGGGGAGGGGTGGAACTATGGCTACACCTTC	NA	NA	TRBV6-5	TRBJ1-2
CASLSGTGPYFSGNTIYF	TGTGCCTCCTTGTCCGGGACAGGGCCCTATTTCTCTGGAAACACCATATATTTT	NA	TRBD1	TRBV27	TRBJ1-3
CASRPDRGSANYGYTF	TGTGCCAGCAGACCCGACAGGGGGTCGGCTAACTATGGCTACACCTTC	NA	TRBD1	TRBV3-1/TRBV3-2	TRBJ1-2
CASLPMQENTGELFF	TGCGCCAGCTTGCCCATGCAGGAGAACACCGGGGAGCTGTTTTTT	NA	NA	TRBV4-1	TRBJ2-2
CASSRPGANEQFF	TGTGCCAGCAGCCGCCCCGGGGCAAATGAGCAGTTCTTC	NA	NA	TRBV7-2	TRBJ2-1
CASSYDRGRYTEAFF	TGTGCCAGCAGTTACGACAGGGGGCGATACACTGAAGCTTTCTTT	many	TRBD1	TRBV6-5	TRBJ1-1
CASSGVIWEEFF	TGTGCCAGTAGTGGGGTGATATGGGAGGAGTTCTTC	NA	NA	TRBV19	TRBJ2-1
CASSYGLAGVQETQYF	TGTGCCAGCAGCTACGGACTAGCGGGGGTACAAGAGACCCAGTACTTC	NA	TRBD2	TRBV7-2	TRBJ2-5
CASSPTRDTMNTEAFF	TGTGCCAGCAGCCCAACACGGGACACCATGAACACTGAAGCTTTCTTT	NA	NA	TRBV5-6	TRBJ1-1
CASSYSGGTGVYGYTF	TGTGCCAGCAGTTACTCAGGAGGGACAGGGGTCTATGGCTACACCTTC	NA	TRBD1	TRBV6-5	TRBJ1-2
CASSIKSYEQYF	TGTGCCAGCAGTATTAAAAGCTACGAGCAGTACTTC	NA	NA	TRBV6-6	TRBJ2-7
CAWSPGIWNTEAFF	TGTGCCTGGAGCCCGGGGATTTGGAACACTGAAGCTTTCTTT	NA	NA	TRBV30	TRBJ1-1
CASSYPGARGDTQYF	TGTGCCAGCAGTTACCCCGGGGCCCGGGGAGATACGCAGTATTTT	NA	NA	TRBV6-5	TRBJ2-3
CASRLDQRQPQHF	TGTGCCAGCAGACTCGACCAAAGGCAGCCCCAGCATTTT	NA	NA	TRBV27	TRBJ1-5
CASSTDRTGEQFF	TGCGCCAGCAGCACGGACAGGACTGGTGAGCAGTTCTTC	NA	TRBD1	TRBV5-1	TRBJ2-1
CASSSGRRGYTF	TGCGCCAGCAGCTCGGGGCGCCGGGGCTACACCTTC	NA	NA	TRBV5-1	TRBJ1-2
CASSRYRGHEQYF	TGTGCCAGCAGCCGTTACAGGGGCCACGAGCAGTACTTC	NA	TRBD1	TRBV6-5	TRBJ2-7
CASSYQVFDEQYF	TGTGCCAGCAGTTATCAGGTTTTCGACGAGCAGTACTTC	NA	NA	TRBV6-2/TRBV6-3	TRBJ2-7
CASSDPGRGLGYTF	TGTGCCAGCAGCGACCCGGGACGGGGATTGGGCTACACCTTC	NA	NA	TRBV6-2/TRBV6-3	TRBJ1-2
CASSVDWESSYNSPLHF	TGTGCCAGCAGTGTCGATTGGGAAAGCTCCTATAATTCACCCCTCCACTTT	few	NA	TRBV2	TRBJ1-6
CASRRPGISNEQFF	TGTGCCAGTAGGCGCCCGGGGATATCCAATGAGCAGTTCTTC	NA	NA	TRBV19	TRBJ2-1
CAISPGTSGGPKHYEQYF	TGTGCCATCAGTCCCGGGACTAGCGGGGGGCCCAAACACTACGAGCAGTACTTC	once	TRBD2	TRBV10-3	TRBJ2-7
CASSEDSTSGDTIYF	TGTGCCAGCAGTGAAGACTCCACATCTGGCGACACCATATATTTT	NA	NA	TRBV6-1	TRBJ1-3
CASSLVSGDYEQYF	TGTGCCAGCAGCTTAGTGTCAGGGGACTACGAGCAGTACTTC	NA	NA	TRBV7-2	TRBJ2-7
CASSSGHRDSQETQYF	TGTGCCAGCAGCTCCGGACACCGGGACAGCCAAGAGACCCAGTACTTC	NA	TRBD1	TRBV7-9	TRBJ2-5
CASSTGQEYMNTEAFF	TGTGCCAGCAGTACGGGACAGGAATATATGAACACTGAAGCTTTCTTT	NA	TRBD1	TRBV2	TRBJ1-1
CASTRQRLNEQFF	TGTGCCAGCACCAGACAGCGTTTGAATGAGCAGTTCTTC	once	NA	TRBV12-3/TRBV12-4	TRBJ2-1
CASSQVLAGLYEQYF	TGTGCCAGCAGCCAAGTATTAGCGGGGCTTTACGAGCAGTACTTC	few	TRBD2	TRBV4-2	TRBJ2-7
CASSPGTGELFF	TGTGCCAGCAGTCCGGGGACCGGGGAGCTGTTTTTT	NA	NA	TRBV27	TRBJ2-2
CASGLDAEVQETQYF	TGTGCTAGTGGTTTGGACGCGGAAGTACAAGAGACCCAGTACTTC	NA	NA	TRBV12-5	TRBJ2-5
CASSRVGGNGYTF	TGCGCCAGCTCCCGGGTGGGGGGGAATGGCTACACCTTC	NA	NA	TRBV5-1	TRBJ1-2
CASSLDTIYF	TGTGCCAGCAGCTTGGACACCATATATTTT	NA	NA	TRBV7-9	TRBJ1-3
CASSLAGAGEQFF	TGTGCCAGCAGCTTAGCGGGGGCGGGTGAGCAGTTCTTC	NA	NA	TRBV7-2	TRBJ2-1
CASSDPDRGAYNEQFF	TGCGCCAGCAGTGATCCCGACAGGGGAGCCTACAATGAGCAGTTCTTC	NA	TRBD1	TRBV10-1	TRBJ2-1
CASSPGDNEQFF	TGTGCCAGCAGCCCCGGAGACAATGAGCAGTTCTTC	once	NA	TRBV11-3	TRBJ2-1
CASSQDTWSSPLHF	TGTGCCAGCAGCCAAGATACTTGGAGTTCACCCCTCCACTTT	NA	NA	TRBV4-2	TRBJ1-6
CASSPWTDWEKLFF	TGTGCCAGTAGTCCCTGGACAGATTGGGAAAAACTGTTTTTT	NA	NA	TRBV19	TRBJ1-4
CSARARNEAFF	TGCAGTGCTAGAGCTAGGAATGAAGCTTTCTTT	NA	NA	TRBV20-1	TRBJ1-1